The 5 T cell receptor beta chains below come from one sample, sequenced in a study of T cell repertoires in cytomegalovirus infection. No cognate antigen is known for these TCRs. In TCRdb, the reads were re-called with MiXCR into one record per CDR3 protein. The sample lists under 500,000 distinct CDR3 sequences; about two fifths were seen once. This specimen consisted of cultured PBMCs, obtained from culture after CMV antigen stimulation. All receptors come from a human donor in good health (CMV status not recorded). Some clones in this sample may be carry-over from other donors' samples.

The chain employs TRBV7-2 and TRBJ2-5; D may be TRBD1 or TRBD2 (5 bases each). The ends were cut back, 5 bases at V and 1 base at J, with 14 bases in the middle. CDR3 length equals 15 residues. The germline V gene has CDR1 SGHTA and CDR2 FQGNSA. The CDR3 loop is CASSPKGRAQETQYF. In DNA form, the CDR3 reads TGTGCCAGCAGCCCCAAGGGACGGGCCCAAGAGACCCAGTACTTC. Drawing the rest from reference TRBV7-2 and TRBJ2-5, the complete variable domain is GAGVSQSPSNKVTEKGKDVELRCDPISGHTALYWYRQSLGQGLEFLIYFQGNSAPDKSGLPSDRFSAERTGGSVSTLTIQRTQQEDSAVYLCASSPKGRAQETQYFGPGTRLLVL.

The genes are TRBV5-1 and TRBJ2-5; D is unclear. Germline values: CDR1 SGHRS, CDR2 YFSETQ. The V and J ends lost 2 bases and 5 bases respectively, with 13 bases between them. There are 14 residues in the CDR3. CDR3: CASSLIAPGETQYF. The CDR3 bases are TGCGCCAGCAGCTTAATAGCCCCTGGGGAGACCCAGTACTTC.

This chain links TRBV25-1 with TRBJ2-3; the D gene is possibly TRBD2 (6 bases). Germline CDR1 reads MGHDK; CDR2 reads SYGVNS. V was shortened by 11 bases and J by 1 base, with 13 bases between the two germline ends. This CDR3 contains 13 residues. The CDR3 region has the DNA TGTGCCGCAGTAAGGAGGGGCACAGATACGCAGTATTTT. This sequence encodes CAAVRRGTDTQYF.

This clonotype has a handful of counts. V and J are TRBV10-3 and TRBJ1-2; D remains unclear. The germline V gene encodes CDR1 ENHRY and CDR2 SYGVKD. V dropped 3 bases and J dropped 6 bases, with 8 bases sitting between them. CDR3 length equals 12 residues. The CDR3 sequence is CAISESGNGYTF. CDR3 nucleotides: TGTGCCATCAGTGAAAGTGGGAATGGCTACACCTTC.

The CDR3: CASSLVGLGPQHF. The CDR3 DNA reads as TGTGCCAGCAGCTTAGTGGGGCTGGGGCCCCAGCATTTT. The chain is built from TRBV11-2 and TRBJ1-5; D is perhaps TRBD1 (5 bases). CDR1 is SGHAT, CDR2 FQNNGV, per germline. V lost 1 base, J lost 9 bases, and 10 bases lay in between. This CDR3 is built from 13 residues.